The clone carrying this T cell receptor (beta chain) appeared a single time. This table comes from immunoSEQ multiplex PCR, and its TCRdb copy is limited to in-frame clones, with some not included. The sample lists around 53,000 clones, roughly 89% seen once, with about 6.8% in the top ten. The source of the sample is a study of blood T cell repertoires in COVID-19. The Seattle patients, enrolled during active infection, were followed longitudinally. V lost 7 bases to trimming and J lost 6 bases; unmatched junction nucleotides: 8. The CDR3 runs to 15 residues. The V call is TRBV5-7, the J call TRBJ2-1, with 12 bases lining up with TRBD2. TRBV5-7 is an open reading frame whose function is uncertain. This TCR came from a woman aged 60 to 75 with COVID-19, enrolled during active disease. Material: peripheral blood. The CDR3 DNA reads TGTGCCAGCCCTAGCGGGAGGGCCTCGCTCAATGAGCAGTTCTTC. Its translation: CASPSGRASLNEQFF.